The source of this TCR beta chain is a study of blood T cell repertoires in COVID-19. Here immunoSEQ multiplex PCR was the method, and the copy in TCRdb shows in-frame clones only, minus some. The sample lists over 85,000 clones, roughly 90% occurring once. Trimming cost V 4 bases and J 3 bases, with 15 bases left between them. CDR3 length equals 15 residues. Germline CDR1 is SGHDN and CDR2 is FVKESK. Sequences were obtained from peripheral blood. The chain is built from TRBV14 and TRBJ1-1, with D unresolved. The TCR originated in a human donor with COVID-19, enrolled during active disease. The donor label of this sample is uncertain. The CDR3 DNA sequence: TGTGCCAGCAGCCCTTCATATACAGCTCACACTGAAGCTTTCTTT. It encodes CASSPSYTAHTEAFF.